This TCR beta chain is drawn from a study of cytomegalovirus exposure and HLA in healthy donors. The primer mix had 60 Vbeta and 13 Jbeta primers. Clones were read by immunoSEQ multiplex PCR, and TCRdb kept only the in-frame ones, dropping some. The table lists about 76,000 clones, 65% to 85% of them singletons. The specimen sequenced was PBMCs. The TCR originated in a man in his 60s in good health and CMV-seropositive.

CDR3 sequence reads: CASSTSSVETQYF. CDR3 DNA sequence: TGTGCCAGCAGTACTAGTTCGGTTGAGACCCAGTACTTC. The gene calls are TRBV5-5 and TRBJ2-5, with D perhaps matching TRBD2 (5 bases). Trimming took 5 bases from V and 5 from J, leaving 13 bases between them. The CDR3 spans 13 residues. Germline CDR1 and CDR2: SGHKS and YYEKEE (reference sequence).